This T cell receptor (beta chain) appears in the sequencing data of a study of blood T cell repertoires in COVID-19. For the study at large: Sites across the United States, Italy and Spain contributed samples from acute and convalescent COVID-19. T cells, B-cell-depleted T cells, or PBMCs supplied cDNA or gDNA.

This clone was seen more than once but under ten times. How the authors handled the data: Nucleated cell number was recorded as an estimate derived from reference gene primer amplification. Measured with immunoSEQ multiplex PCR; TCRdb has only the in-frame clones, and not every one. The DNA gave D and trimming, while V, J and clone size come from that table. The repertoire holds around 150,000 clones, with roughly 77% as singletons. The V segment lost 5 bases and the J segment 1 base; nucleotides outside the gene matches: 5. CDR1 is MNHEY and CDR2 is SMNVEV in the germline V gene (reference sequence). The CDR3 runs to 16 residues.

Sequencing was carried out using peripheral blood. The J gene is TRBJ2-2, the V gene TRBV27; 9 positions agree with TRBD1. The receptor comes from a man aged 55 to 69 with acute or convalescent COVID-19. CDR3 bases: TGTGCCAGCAGTAGTTCGACAGGGGGGAACACCGGGGAGCTGTTTTTT. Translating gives CASSSSTGGNTGELFF.